These 31 T cell receptor beta chains share one sample of origin, sequenced in a study of siplizumab effects on memory and regulatory T cells. Sequencing used immunoSEQ multiplex PCR; TCRdb keeps in-frame clones, though not all of them. The sample has 90,000 to 110,000 clones; 85% to 95% are singletons. Sequences were obtained from CD4+ T cells sorted from blood. Receptors were obtained from a human donor in good health.

V and J are TRBV5-6 and TRBJ1-2; D perhaps matches TRBD1 (6 bases). V lost 1 base, J lost 5 bases, and 12 bases lay in between. CDR1 SGHDT and CDR2 YYEEEE come from the germline V gene. This CDR3 comprises 14 residues. As DNA, the CDR3 is TGTGCCAGCAGCTTGAGCCGGACAGAGTATGGCTACACCTTC. Translating gives CASSLSRTEYGYTF.

The chain uses TRBV6-1 and TRBJ2-1; D perhaps matches TRBD2 (5 bases). Germline V gene sequence: CDR1 MNHNS, CDR2 SASEGT. V dropped 1 base and J dropped 4 bases, with 14 bases sitting between them. The CDR3 totals 16 residues. CDR3 residues: CASSEEVASRYNEQFF. The CDR3 coding sequence is TGTGCCAGCAGTGAAGAGGTAGCTAGCCGTTACAATGAGCAGTTCTTC.

In DNA, the CDR3 is TGCAGCGTTGGTGGTGGCTCTGATACGCAGTATTTT. Translated, it gives CSVGGGSDTQYF. The gene calls are TRBV29-1 and TRBJ2-3; D is unclear. Germline lookup yields CDR1 SQVTM and CDR2 ANQGSEA. Trimming stripped 4 bases from V and 6 bases from J, with 11 bases between. The CDR3 has 12 residues.

CDR3 in DNA: TGTGCCAGCAGTACGGGACAGGGGGTTAATCCCCAGCATTTT. Encoded protein: CASSTGQGVNPQHF. The rearrangement links TRBV27 to TRBJ1-5; 11 bases are shared with TRBD1. The CDR3 consists of 14 residues. Trimming at V came to 5 bases and at J to 10 bases, leaving 7 bases not matched to a gene. CDR1 MNHEY and CDR2 SMNVEV come from the germline V gene (reference sequence).

The chain recombines TRBV30 with TRBJ2-7; D is undetermined. The length of the CDR3 is 12 residues. V was trimmed by 4 bases and J by 1 base, leaving 8 bases between them. In germline, CDR1 is GTSNPN, CDR2 SVGIG (reference sequence). The CDR3 nucleotides are TGTGCCTGGACAAAGGGTTCCTACGAGCAGTACTTC. This gives the protein CAWTKGSYEQYF.

This sequence joins TRBV2 and TRBJ2-7, with D maybe TRBD1 (6 bases). The germline V gene has CDR1 SNHLY and CDR2 FYNNEI. This CDR3 is 12 amino acids long. Trimming took 4 bases from V and 2 from J, leaving 6 bases between them. The CDR3 bases are TGTGCCAGCAGTGGGGACACCTACGAGCAGTACTTC. Protein: CASSGDTYEQYF.

The chain recombines TRBV18 with TRBJ2-1; D not resolved. The CDR3 loop spans 13 amino acids. Germline CDR1 and CDR2: KGHSH and LQKENI. The V end was cut by 0 bases, the J end by 6 bases, with 6 bases between. CDR3 amino acids: CASSPPMSNEQFF. The CDR3 DNA reads as TGTGCCAGCTCACCACCGATGTCCAATGAGCAGTTCTTC. Variable domain in full (rest from reference TRBV18 and TRBJ2-1): NAGVMQNPRHLVRRRGQEARLRCSPMKGHSHVYWYRQLPEEGLKFMVYLQKENIIDESGMPKERFSAEFPKEGPSILRIQQVVRGDSAAYFCASSPPMSNEQFFGPGTRLTVL.

This clone was seen only once. The chain links TRBV19 to TRBJ1-6; 7 nucleotides match TRBD1. V was pared by 6 bases and J by 10 bases, with 9 bases of the junction left unmatched. The CDR3 runs to 14 residues. Germline loops: CDR1 LNHDA, CDR2 SQIVND (reference sequence). CDR3 protein: CASSTDRVGSPLHF. Here the CDR3 DNA reads TGTGCCAGTAGCACCGACAGGGTTGGGTCACCCCTCCACTTT.

This rearrangement joins TRBV11-3 to TRBJ2-3; 7 bases are shared with TRBD2. V trimming: 5 bases; J trimming: 3 bases; junction bases outside the gene matches: 8. CDR1 is SGHNT, CDR2 YENEEA, per germline. This CDR3 is built from 15 residues. The CDR3 protein is CASSLSWGGTDTQYF. The CDR3 DNA is TGTGCCAGCAGCCTCTCCTGGGGGGGAACAGATACGCAGTATTTT.

In this sample, this clone turned up once. V is TRBV5-1 and J is TRBJ2-2; TRBD2 might be the D (6 bases). The length of the CDR3 is 15 residues. The V end was cut by 0 bases, the J end by 6 bases, with 12 bases between. Per germline, CDR1 SGHRS and CDR2 YFSETQ. CDR3 protein: CASSLDSAGPGELFF. The CDR3 DNA follows: TGCGCCAGCAGCTTGGACAGCGCGGGGCCCGGGGAGCTGTTTTTT.

The V gene is TRBV7-3, the J gene TRBJ2-3; no reliable D call. The V end lost 5 bases, the J end lost 2 bases, and 2 bases lay between the germline ends. CDR1 is SGHTA and CDR2 is FQGTGA in the germline V gene. This CDR3 spans 11 amino acids. CDR3 amino acids: CASSNTDTQYF. The DNA for the CDR3 is TGTGCCAGCAGCAACACAGATACGCAGTATTTT. Combining the CDR3 with reference TRBV7-3 and TRBJ2-3 gives the whole variable domain GAGVSQTPSNKVTEKGKYVELRCDPISGHTALYWYRQSLGQGPEFLIYFQGTGAADDSGLPNDRFFAVRPEGSVSTLKIQRTERGDSAVYLCASSNTDTQYFGPGTRLTVL.

Notes on this clone: Mismatch with germline at one junction end may stem from a read error. This chain uses TRBV7-7 with TRBJ1-4; D not certain. Germline CDR1 SSHAT, CDR2 FNYEAQ (reference sequence). The CDR3 covers 14 residues. In DNA, the CDR3 is TGTGCTAGCAGCCCCGGGCGGGGAAATGAAAAACTGTTTTTT. Translation gives CASSPGRGNEKLFF.

V usage is TRBV6-9 and J usage is TRBJ1-3, with D maybe TRBD1 (5 bases). The germline CDR1 and CDR2 sequences are MNHGY and SVAAGI. Trimming stripped 2 bases from V and 4 bases from J, with 27 bases between. There are 20 residues in the CDR3. CDR3 in DNA: TGTGCCAGCAGTTATAAGGGCCGGGTTACGGGGGGACTCCGCGGAAACACCATATATTTT. Translation: CASSYKGRVTGGLRGNTIYF.

The chain recombines TRBV6-6 with TRBJ2-3; 7 nucleotides line up with TRBD2. With V trimmed by 2 bases and J by 1 base, 3 bases remained unmatched. Per the germline V gene, CDR1 is MNHNY and CDR2 is SVGAGI (reference sequence). This CDR3 region has 15 residues. The CDR3 region has the DNA TGTGCCAGCAGTTACGATACTAGCGGCACAGATACGCAGTATTTT. Translation: CASSYDTSGTDTQYF.

This chain links TRBV19 with TRBJ2-7, with D unresolved. Germline-derived CDR1 and CDR2 are LNHDA and SQIVND (reference sequence). The CDR3 totals 14 residues. Trimming shortened V by 2 bases and J by 0 bases, and 8 bases separated the two germline ends. This chain's CDR3 is CASSITASSYEQYF. The CDR3 DNA follows: TGTGCCAGTAGTATAACGGCGAGCTCCTACGAGCAGTACTTC.

This chain links TRBV9 with TRBJ2-1; D remains ambiguous. The germline CDR1 and CDR2 sequences are SGDLS and YYNGEE. Trimming cost V 0 bases and J 6 bases, with 7 bases left between them. The CDR3 length is 13 residues. The CDR3 bases are TGTGCCAGCAGCGTAGGTCAGGCCAATGAGCAGTTCTTC. This encodes CASSVGQANEQFF.

In its sample, this clone was seen once. The chain couples TRBV27 to TRBJ2-3, with 9 bases lining up with TRBD1. Germline-derived CDR1 and CDR2 are MNHEY and SMNVEV (reference sequence). V lost 6 bases, J lost 4 bases, and 11 bases stayed unmatched. This CDR3 is built from 16 residues. The CDR3 DNA follows: TGTGCCAGCAGCTACCACAGGGGGCGAGGTCCAGATACGCAGTATTTT. Amino acids: CASSYHRGRGPDTQYF.

The gene calls are TRBV5-1 and TRBJ2-5; TRBD2 matches 9 bases. After removal of 4 bases from V and 5 bases from J, the junction contained 6 bases not matched to a gene. Per the germline V gene, CDR1 is SGHRS and CDR2 is YFSETQ. The CDR3 consists of 14 residues. The CDR3 region is CASSASGDGETQYF. For the CDR3, the DNA is TGCGCCAGCAGCGCTAGCGGGGACGGGGAGACCCAGTACTTC.

This clone was seen more than once but under ten times. V and J are TRBV2 and TRBJ1-1; 7 bases are a match to TRBD1. V was clipped by 7 bases and J by 10 bases; unmatched bases: 12. Germline V lookup: CDR1 SNHLY, CDR2 FYNNEI. The CDR3 is 13 residues long. The CDR3 DNA reads as TGTGCCAGCAAAACCGACAGGGAGTCCGGAGCTTTCTTT. Its translation is CASKTDRESGAFF.

The DNA for the CDR3 is TGCGCCAGCAGCTGGCGTCTAGCGGGGGGCCTCTCCTACAATGAGCAGTTCTTC. It is translated as CASSWRLAGGLSYNEQFF. This chain connects TRBV5-1 to TRBJ2-1, with TRBD2 matching 11 bases. Germline-derived CDR1 and CDR2 are SGHRS and YFSETQ. The CDR3 is 18 residues long. With V trimmed by 3 bases and J by 0 bases, 8 bases remained unmatched. Filled out from reference TRBV5-1 and TRBJ2-1, the complete variable domain reads KAGVTQTPRYLIKTRGQQVTLSCSPISGHRSVSWYQQTPGQGLQFLFEYFSETQRNKGNFPGRFSGRQFSNSRSEMNVSTLELGDSALYLCASSWRLAGGLSYNEQFFGPGTRLTVL.

The V and J genes are TRBV19 and TRBJ2-7; 11 bases fit TRBD2. Germline CDR1 and CDR2: LNHDA and SQIVND (reference sequence). The CDR3 runs to 14 residues. With V trimmed by 9 bases and J by 0 bases, 4 bases remained unmatched. CDR3 in DNA: TGTGCCAGCCGAACTAGCGGGGGCTCCTACGAGCAGTACTTC. This gives the protein CASRTSGGSYEQYF.

The CDR3 is CASSLARDLYGYTF. CDR3 nucleotides: TGTGCCAGCAGCTTGGCCAGGGACCTCTATGGCTACACCTTC. The chain is built from TRBV11-2 and TRBJ1-2; TRBD1 might be the D (5 bases). Looked up from germline, CDR1 is SGHAT and CDR2 is FQNNGV. The ends were cut back, 3 bases at V and 4 bases at J, with 12 bases in the middle. This CDR3 contains 14 residues.

The chain links TRBV7-3 to TRBJ2-6; perhaps D is TRBD1 or TRBD2 (5 bases each). In germline, CDR1 is SGHTA, CDR2 FQGTGA. This CDR3 has 17 residues. Trimming left V 5 bases short and J 0 bases short, with 14 bases between. CDR3 nucleotide sequence: TGTGCCAGCAGCCCCTCTACGGGACCCTCTGGGGCCAACGTCCTGACTTTC. This gives the protein CASSPSTGPSGANVLTF.

V and J are TRBV5-6 and TRBJ2-5; the D is unclear. In germline, CDR1 is SGHDT, CDR2 YYEEEE. CDR3 size: 13 residues. V was clipped by 3 bases and J by 0 bases, with 6 bases between them. CDR3 loop: CASSSRHQETQYF. In nucleotides, the CDR3 is TGTGCCAGCAGCTCTAGACACCAAGAGACCCAGTACTTC.

The chain recombines TRBV12-5 with TRBJ2-2; 11 nucleotides agree with TRBD2. From germline, CDR1 is LGHNT and CDR2 FRNRAP. J was trimmed by 3 bases and V by 0 bases; bases with no gene match: 3. The CDR3 is made up of 17 amino acids. The CDR3 nucleotides are TGTGCTAGTGGTTTGGTACCTAGCGGGAGGTACACCGGGGAGCTGTTTTTT. Amino acid sequence: CASGLVPSGRYTGELFF.

This chain uses TRBV5-4 with TRBJ2-7; D is uncertain. Germline assignment: CDR1 SGHNT and CDR2 YYREEE (reference sequence). CDR3 length equals 15 residues. Trimming removed 0 bases at V and 5 bases at J, with 15 bases between. CDR3 in DNA: TGTGCCAGCAGCTTGGAGGCAGATGTACCCCACGAGCAGTACTTC. Translating it yields CASSLEADVPHEQYF.

V and J are TRBV5-1 and TRBJ1-4; D is perhaps TRBD1 (5 bases). The ends were cut back, 0 bases at V and 4 bases at J, with 10 bases in the middle. This CDR3 region has 15 residues. Germline loops: CDR1 SGHRS, CDR2 YFSETQ. In nucleotides, the CDR3 is TGCGCCAGCAGCTTGGTACCGGGACTTAATGAAAAACTGTTTTTT. Its translation: CASSLVPGLNEKLFF.

The J gene is TRBJ2-1, the V gene TRBV5-5; no firm D call. The CDR3 is made up of 15 amino acids. CDR1 and CDR2 (germline): SGHKS, YYEKEE (reference sequence). Trimming left V 0 bases short and J 1 base short, with 8 bases between. DNA for the CDR3: TGTGCCAGCAGCTTGGAGTCGCCTTCCTACAATGAGCAGTTCTTC. Its protein is CASSLESPSYNEQFF.

The chain couples TRBV7-2 to TRBJ1-2; the D gene is possibly TRBD1 (5 bases). This CDR3 region has 14 residues. Trimming stripped 3 bases from V and 4 bases from J, with 12 bases between. Germline loops: CDR1 SGHTA, CDR2 FQGNSA. DNA for the CDR3: TGTGCCAGCAGCTTCCCCGACAGCCTCTATGGCTACACCTTC. Encoded protein: CASSFPDSLYGYTF.

The chain employs TRBV6-5 and TRBJ2-6; D not certain. The germline V gene encodes CDR1 MNHEY and CDR2 SVGAGI. This CDR3 is 15 amino acids long. The V end was cut by 6 bases, the J end by 0 bases, with 9 bases between. The CDR3 loop is CASRDGNSGANVLTF. The CDR3 nucleotides are TGTGCCAGCAGGGACGGCAACTCTGGGGCCAACGTCCTGACTTTC.

Concerning this clone: At one end the junction does not follow the germline gene, possibly because of a read error. The chain couples TRBV9 to TRBJ2-2; a possible D gene is TRBD2 (6 bases). This CDR3 has 18 amino acids. CDR1 is SGDLS and CDR2 is YYNGEE in the germline V gene. Here the CDR3 reads CASSVRRGGLLNTGVLFF. The CDR3 nucleotides read TGTGCCAGCAGCGTGAGACGAGGAGGACTACTGAACACCGGGGTGCTGTTTTTT.